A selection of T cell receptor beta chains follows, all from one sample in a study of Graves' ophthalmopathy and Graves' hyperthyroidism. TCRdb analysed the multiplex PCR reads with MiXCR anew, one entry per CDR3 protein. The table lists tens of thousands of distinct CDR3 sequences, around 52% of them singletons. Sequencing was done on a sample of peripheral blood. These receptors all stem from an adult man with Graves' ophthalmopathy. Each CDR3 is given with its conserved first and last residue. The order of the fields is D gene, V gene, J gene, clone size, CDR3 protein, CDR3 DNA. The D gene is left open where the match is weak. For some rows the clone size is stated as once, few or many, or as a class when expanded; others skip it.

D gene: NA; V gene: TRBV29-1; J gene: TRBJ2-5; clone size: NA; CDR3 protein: CSQREPYYQETQYF; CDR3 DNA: TGCAGCCAAAGAGAACCGTATTACCAAGAGACCCAGTACTTC
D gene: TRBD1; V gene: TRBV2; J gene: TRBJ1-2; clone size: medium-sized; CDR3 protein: CASRVYGTVRAGYTF; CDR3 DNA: TGTGCCAGCAGGGTATACGGGACAGTGAGGGCTGGCTACACCTTC
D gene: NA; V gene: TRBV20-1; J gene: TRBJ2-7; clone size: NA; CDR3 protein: CSLGHSSYEQYF; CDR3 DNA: TGCAGCTTAGGACATAGCTCCTACGAGCAGTACTTC
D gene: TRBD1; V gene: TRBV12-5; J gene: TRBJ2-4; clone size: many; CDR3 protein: CASGPTQGWAKNIQYF; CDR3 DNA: TGTGCTAGTGGTCCGACACAGGGGTGGGCCAAAAACATTCAGTACTTC
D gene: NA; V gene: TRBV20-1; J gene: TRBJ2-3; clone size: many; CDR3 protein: CSASLVQDTQYF; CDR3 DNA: TGCAGTGCTAGTCTAGTCCAAGATACGCAGTATTTT
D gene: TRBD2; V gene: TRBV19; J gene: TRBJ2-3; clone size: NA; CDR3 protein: CASSIDGTSSYNEQYF; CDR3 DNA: TGTGCCAGTAGTATAGATGGGACTAGCTCCTACAATGAGCAGTATTTT
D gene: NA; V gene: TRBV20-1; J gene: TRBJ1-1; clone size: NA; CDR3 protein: CSARDLGRTEAFF; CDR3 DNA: TGCAGTGCTAGAGATCTGGGGCGGACTGAAGCTTTCTTT
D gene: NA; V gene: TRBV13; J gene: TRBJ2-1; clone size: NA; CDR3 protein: CASSLSVNNEQFF; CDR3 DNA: TGTGCCAGCAGCTTATCGGTCAACAATGAGCAGTTCTTC
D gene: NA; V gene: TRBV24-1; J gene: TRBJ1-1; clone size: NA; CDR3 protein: CATRGSGRTEAFF; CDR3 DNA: TGTGCCACCAGGGGCTCTGGGAGGACTGAAGCTTTCTTT
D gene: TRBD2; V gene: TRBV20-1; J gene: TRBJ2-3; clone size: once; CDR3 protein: CSARDSGRPLNEQYF; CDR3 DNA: TGCAGTGCTAGAGATAGCGGGAGGCCCCTCAATGAGCAGTATTTT
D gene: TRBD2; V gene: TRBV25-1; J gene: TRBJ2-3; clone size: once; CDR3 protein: CASSEWSGGDTQYF; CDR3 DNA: TGTGCCAGCAGTGAATGGTCCGGGGGGGATACGCAGTATTTT
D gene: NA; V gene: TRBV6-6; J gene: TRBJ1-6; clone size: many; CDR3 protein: CASRQSTNSPLHF; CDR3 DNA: TGTGCCAGCAGGCAGAGCACCAATTCACCCCTCCACTTT
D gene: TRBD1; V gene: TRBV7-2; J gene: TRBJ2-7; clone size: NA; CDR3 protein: CASSGKTGGSSYEQYF; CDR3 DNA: TGTGCCAGCAGCGGAAAGACAGGGGGCAGCTCCTACGAGCAGTACTTC
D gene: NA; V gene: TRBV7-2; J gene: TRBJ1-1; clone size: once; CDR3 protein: CASSPAGSSEAFF; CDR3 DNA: TGTGCCAGCAGCCCGGCGGGGAGCAGTGAAGCTTTCTTT
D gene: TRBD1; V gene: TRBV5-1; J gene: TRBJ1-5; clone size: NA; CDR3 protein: CASSLDGTGGGQPQHF; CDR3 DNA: TGCGCCAGCAGCTTGGATGGGACAGGGGGCGGGCAGCCCCAGCATTTT
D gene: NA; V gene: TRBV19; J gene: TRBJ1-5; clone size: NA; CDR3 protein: CASSRASAREPQHF; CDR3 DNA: TGTGCCAGTAGTAGGGCCAGCGCACGTGAGCCCCAGCATTTT
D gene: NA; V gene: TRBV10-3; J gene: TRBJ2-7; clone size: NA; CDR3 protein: CAISDIGTRTYEQYF; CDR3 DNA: TGTGCCATCAGTGATATCGGGACGCGAACCTACGAGCAGTACTTC
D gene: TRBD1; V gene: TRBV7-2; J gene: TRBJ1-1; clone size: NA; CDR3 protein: CASSMRTGQALF; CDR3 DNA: TGTGCCAGCAGCATGCGGACAGGGCAGGCTCTCTTT
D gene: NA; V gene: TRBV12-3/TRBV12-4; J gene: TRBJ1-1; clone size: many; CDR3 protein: CASSHTTENTEAFF; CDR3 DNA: TGTGCCAGCAGTCATACGACAGAGAACACTGAAGCTTTCTTT
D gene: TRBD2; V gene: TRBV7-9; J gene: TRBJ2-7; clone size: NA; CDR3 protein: CASSPGLAGGNSYEQYF; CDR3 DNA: TGTGCCAGCAGCCCCGGACTAGCGGGAGGAAATTCCTACGAGCAGTACTTC
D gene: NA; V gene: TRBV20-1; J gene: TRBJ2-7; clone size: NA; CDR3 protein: CSASGIGTYERHF; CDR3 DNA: TGCAGTGCTTCCGGGATAGGGACCTACGAGCGGCACTTC
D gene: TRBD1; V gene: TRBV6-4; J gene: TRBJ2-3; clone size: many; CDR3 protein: CASSGTGGTDTQYF; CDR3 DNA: TGTGCCAGCAGTGGGACAGGGGGCACAGATACGCAGTATTTT
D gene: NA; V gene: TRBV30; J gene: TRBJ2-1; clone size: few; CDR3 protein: CAWSGNNEQFF; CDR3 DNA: TGTGCCTGGAGTGGGAACAATGAGCAGTTCTTC
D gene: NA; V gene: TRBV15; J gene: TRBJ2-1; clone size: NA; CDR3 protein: CATSRVKRGKFF; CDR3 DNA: TGTGCCACCAGCAGAGTGAAACGTGGGAAGTTCTTC
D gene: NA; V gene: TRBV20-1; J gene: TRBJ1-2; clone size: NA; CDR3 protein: CSATRARLNYGYTF; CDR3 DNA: TGCAGTGCCACCCGGGCCCGGCTTAACTATGGCTACACCTTC
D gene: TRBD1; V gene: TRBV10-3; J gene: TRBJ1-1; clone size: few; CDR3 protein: CAISDSGQGRGTEAFF; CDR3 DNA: TGTGCCATCAGTGATTCGGGACAGGGGAGGGGTACTGAAGCTTTCTTT
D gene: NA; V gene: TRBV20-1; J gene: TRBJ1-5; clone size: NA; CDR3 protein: CSADVRQETQHF; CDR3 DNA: TGCAGTGCTGACGTTAGGCAAGAGACCCAGCATTTT
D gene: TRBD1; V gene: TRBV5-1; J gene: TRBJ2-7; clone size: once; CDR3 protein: CASSRTTGNSYEQYF; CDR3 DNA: TGCGCCAGCAGTCGGACGACAGGGAACTCCTACGAGCAGTACTTC
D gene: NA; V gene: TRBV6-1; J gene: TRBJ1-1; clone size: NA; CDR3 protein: CASTAGETGGTEAFF; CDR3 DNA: TGTGCCAGCACGGCGGGAGAAACCGGGGGCACTGAAGCTTTCTTT
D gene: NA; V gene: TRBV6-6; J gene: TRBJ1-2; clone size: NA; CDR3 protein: CASSARTQGNYGYTF; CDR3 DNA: TGTGCCAGCAGTGCCAGAACTCAGGGAAACTATGGCTACACCTTC
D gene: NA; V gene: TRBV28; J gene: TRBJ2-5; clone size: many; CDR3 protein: CASREGVSDQKTQYF; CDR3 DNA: TGTGCCAGCAGGGAAGGGGTGTCTGATCAAAAGACCCAGTACTTC
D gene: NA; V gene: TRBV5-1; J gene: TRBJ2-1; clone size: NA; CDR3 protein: CASSLQGSYNEQFF; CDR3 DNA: TGCGCCAGCAGCTTGCAGGGGTCCTACAATGAGCAGTTCTTC
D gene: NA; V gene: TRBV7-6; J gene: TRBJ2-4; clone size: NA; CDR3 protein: CVSCPVGALAKNIQYF; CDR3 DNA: TGTGTCAGCTGCCCGGTAGGCGCCCTAGCCAAAAACATTCAGTACTTC
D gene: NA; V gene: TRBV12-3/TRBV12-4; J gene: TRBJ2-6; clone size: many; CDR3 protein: CASSPSKAGWGPGSGANVLTF; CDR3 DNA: TGTGCCAGCAGCCCAAGCAAGGCAGGTTGGGGCCCTGGCTCTGGGGCCAACGTCCTGACTTTC
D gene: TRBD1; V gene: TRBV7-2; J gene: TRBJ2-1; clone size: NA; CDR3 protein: CASSLATGLGWTNEQFF; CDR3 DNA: TGTGCCAGCAGCTTAGCGACAGGGCTTGGTTGGACTAATGAGCAGTTCTTC
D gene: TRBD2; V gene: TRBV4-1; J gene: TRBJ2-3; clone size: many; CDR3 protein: CASSQLSGKIDTQYF; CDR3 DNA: TGCGCCAGCAGCCAATTGAGCGGGAAAATAGATACGCAGTATTTT
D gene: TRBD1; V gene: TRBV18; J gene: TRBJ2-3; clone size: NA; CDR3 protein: CASSPEQGARDTQYF; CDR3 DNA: TGTGCCAGCTCACCTGAACAGGGGGCGAGGGATACGCAGTATTTT
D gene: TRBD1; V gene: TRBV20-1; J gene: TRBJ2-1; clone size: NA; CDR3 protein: CSASSVEGQGYNEQFF; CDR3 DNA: TGCAGTGCCAGCAGCGTAGAGGGACAGGGCTACAATGAGCAGTTCTTC
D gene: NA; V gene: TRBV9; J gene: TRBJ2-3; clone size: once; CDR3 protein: CASSVLGGGTQYF; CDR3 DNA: TGTGCCAGCAGCGTATTAGGGGGAGGTACGCAGTATTTT
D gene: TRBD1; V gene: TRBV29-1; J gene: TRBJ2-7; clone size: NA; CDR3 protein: CSVSTGVDEQYF; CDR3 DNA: TGCAGCGTCTCGACAGGGGTTGACGAGCAGTACTTC